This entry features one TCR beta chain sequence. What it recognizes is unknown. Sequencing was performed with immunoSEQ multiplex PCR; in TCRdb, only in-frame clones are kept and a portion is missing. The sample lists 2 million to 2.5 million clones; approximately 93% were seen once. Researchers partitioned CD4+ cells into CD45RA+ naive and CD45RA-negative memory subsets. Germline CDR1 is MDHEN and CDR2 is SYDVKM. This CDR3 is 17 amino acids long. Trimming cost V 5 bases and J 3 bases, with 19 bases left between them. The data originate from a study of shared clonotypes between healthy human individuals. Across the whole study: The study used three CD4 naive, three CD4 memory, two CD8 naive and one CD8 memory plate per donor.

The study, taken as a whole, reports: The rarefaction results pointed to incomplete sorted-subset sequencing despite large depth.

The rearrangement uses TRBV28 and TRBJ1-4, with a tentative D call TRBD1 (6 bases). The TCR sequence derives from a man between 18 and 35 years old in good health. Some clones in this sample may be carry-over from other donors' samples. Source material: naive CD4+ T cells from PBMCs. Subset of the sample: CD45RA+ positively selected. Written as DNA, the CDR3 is TGTGCCAGCAGTCCCCCAGCGGCGGGGGGCCCTAATGAAAAACTGTTTTTT. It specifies CASSPPAAGGPNEKLFF.